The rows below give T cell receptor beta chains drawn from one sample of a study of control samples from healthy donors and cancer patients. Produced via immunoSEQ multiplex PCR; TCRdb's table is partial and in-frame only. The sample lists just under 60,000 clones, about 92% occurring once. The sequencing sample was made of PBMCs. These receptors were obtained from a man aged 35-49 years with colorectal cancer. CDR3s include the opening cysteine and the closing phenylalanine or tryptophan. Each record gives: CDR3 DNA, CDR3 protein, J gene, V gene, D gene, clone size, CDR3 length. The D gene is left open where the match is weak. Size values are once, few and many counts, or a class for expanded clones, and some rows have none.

CDR3nt: TGCGCCAGCTACGCCGGCACCACAGGGATGGCAAAGCAGTACTTC
CDR3aa: CASYAGTTGMAKQYF
j_gene: TRBJ2-7
v_gene: TRBV5-1
d_gene: .
abundance: .
len: 15

CDR3nt: TGTGCCAGCAGACCCGGACAGCGCGGGGAGCAGTTCTTC
CDR3aa: CASRPGQRGEQFF
j_gene: TRBJ2-1
v_gene: TRBV6-6
d_gene: .
abundance: .
len: 13

CDR3nt: TGTGCCAGCAGTGTGGTGGGAGAGACCCAGTACTTC
CDR3aa: CASSVVGETQYF
j_gene: TRBJ2-5
v_gene: TRBV2
d_gene: .
abundance: .
len: 12

CDR3nt: TGTGCCAGCAGCCCAAGAGTAGTATCGGTTGCAAAACTGTTTTTT
CDR3aa: CASSPRVVSVAKLFF
j_gene: TRBJ1-4
v_gene: TRBV7-8
d_gene: .
abundance: .
len: 15

CDR3nt: TGTGCCAGCAGCCTCGGGGGGCGAGAAGCTTTCTTT
CDR3aa: CASSLGGREAFF
j_gene: TRBJ1-1
v_gene: TRBV3-1/TRBV3-2
d_gene: .
abundance: .
len: 12

CDR3nt: TGCGCCAGCAGCCAAGGGGGGGAGTCCTTCGATGAGCAGTTCTTC
CDR3aa: CASSQGGESFDEQFF
j_gene: TRBJ2-1
v_gene: TRBV4-3
d_gene: .
abundance: .
len: 15

CDR3nt: TGCGCCAGCAGCTTGCAGCGGTCCGGGGAGCTGTTTTTT
CDR3aa: CASSLQRSGELFF
j_gene: TRBJ2-2
v_gene: TRBV5-1
d_gene: .
abundance: .
len: 13

CDR3nt: TGTGCCAGCAGCTTACTGCAGGGGGGCTATGGCTACACCTTC
CDR3aa: CASSLLQGGYGYTF
j_gene: TRBJ1-2
v_gene: TRBV7-8
d_gene: TRBD1
abundance: .
len: 14

CDR3nt: TGCGCCAGCAGCCGGGAGGGGGCAAGTGAGCAGTTCTTC
CDR3aa: CASSREGASEQFF
j_gene: TRBJ2-1
v_gene: TRBV5-1
d_gene: .
abundance: .
len: 13

CDR3nt: TGTGCCAGCAGTGACCGAGGGGGCGGCACTGAAGCTTTCTTT
CDR3aa: CASSDRGGGTEAFF
j_gene: TRBJ1-1
v_gene: TRBV6-1
d_gene: TRBD1
abundance: .
len: 14

CDR3nt: TGTGCCAGCAGCCCGACTAGCGCTTTATCAGATACGCAGTATTTT
CDR3aa: CASSPTSALSDTQYF
j_gene: TRBJ2-3
v_gene: TRBV21-1
d_gene: .
abundance: .
len: 15

CDR3nt: TGCGCCAGCAGCCAACCCCTCCAGGGGCCCAGTGGCTACACCTTC
CDR3aa: CASSQPLQGPSGYTF
j_gene: TRBJ1-2
v_gene: TRBV4-1
d_gene: .
abundance: .
len: 15

CDR3nt: TGCAGCGTTCGTAAGTATCGGACAGATGGCCAAGAGACCCAGTACTTC
CDR3aa: CSVRKYRTDGQETQYF
j_gene: TRBJ2-5
v_gene: TRBV29-1
d_gene: .
abundance: .
len: 16

CDR3nt: TGTGCCAGCAGTGAAGCTGTTAGCCAGGGTTGGGGCTACACCTTC
CDR3aa: CASSEAVSQGWGYTF
j_gene: TRBJ1-2
v_gene: TRBV6-1
d_gene: .
abundance: .
len: 15

CDR3nt: TGTGCCAGCAGCTTAGTCCAGGGGGGTAGCAATCAGCCCCAGCATTTT
CDR3aa: CASSLVQGGSNQPQHF
j_gene: TRBJ1-5
v_gene: TRBV7-2
d_gene: TRBD1
abundance: .
len: 16

CDR3nt: TGTGCCAGCAGCTTAGGGATAATGCGCTCCTACAATGAGCAGTTCTTC
CDR3aa: CASSLGIMRSYNEQFF
j_gene: TRBJ2-1
v_gene: TRBV7-2
d_gene: .
abundance: once
len: 16

CDR3nt: TGTGCCACCCGGACTAGCGGGAGCTACGAGCAGTACTTC
CDR3aa: CATRTSGSYEQYF
j_gene: TRBJ2-7
v_gene: TRBV6-5
d_gene: TRBD2
abundance: .
len: 13

CDR3nt: TGCAGTGCTATGTCTGGGATTTTT
CDR3aa: CSAMSGIF
j_gene: TRBJ1-4
v_gene: TRBV20-1
d_gene: .
abundance: .
len: 8

CDR3nt: TGTGCCAGCAGCCCAAATTATAATTCACCCCTCCACTTT
CDR3aa: CASSPNYNSPLHF
j_gene: TRBJ1-6
v_gene: TRBV7-8
d_gene: .
abundance: .
len: 13

CDR3nt: TGCGCCAGCAGCTCCGACAGGGTAGGCGGCTACACCTTC
CDR3aa: CASSSDRVGGYTF
j_gene: TRBJ1-2
v_gene: TRBV10-1
d_gene: TRBD1
abundance: .
len: 13

CDR3nt: TGTGCCAGCAGCCCCCGCTGGGGGTCTGGCACAGATACGCAGTATTTT
CDR3aa: CASSPRWGSGTDTQYF
j_gene: TRBJ2-3
v_gene: TRBV7-6
d_gene: .
abundance: .
len: 16

CDR3nt: TGTGCCAGCAGCGTAGGAGCGGGGGGGATTTACGAGCAGTACTTC
CDR3aa: CASSVGAGGIYEQYF
j_gene: TRBJ2-7
v_gene: TRBV9
d_gene: TRBD2
abundance: .
len: 15

CDR3nt: TGTGCCAGTAGTATAGAGGCCAGGGCCTACAATGAGCAGTTCTTC
CDR3aa: CASSIEARAYNEQFF
j_gene: TRBJ2-1
v_gene: TRBV19
d_gene: .
abundance: .
len: 15

CDR3nt: TGCGCCAGCAGCTTGGCTGAAGGGGCTAATGAAAAACTGTTTTTT
CDR3aa: CASSLAEGANEKLFF
j_gene: TRBJ1-4
v_gene: TRBV5-1
d_gene: .
abundance: .
len: 15